These 25 T cell receptor beta chains came from one sample sequenced in a study of blood T cell repertoires in COVID-19. The protocol was immunoSEQ multiplex PCR, while the TCRdb copy is restricted to in-frame clones and leaves out a portion. The table lists 150,000 to 200,000 clones, 85% to 95% of them singletons. The specimen sequenced was peripheral blood. These receptors all come from a woman aged 60-70 years with COVID-19, enrolled during active disease.

The V call is TRBV20-1, the J call TRBJ2-7; 7 bases are shared with TRBD1. The CDR3 totals 14 residues. V trimming: 3 bases; J trimming: 2 bases; junction bases outside the gene matches: 7. Germline-derived CDR1 and CDR2 are DFQATT and SNEGSKA (reference sequence). The CDR3 protein is CSASSPDRAYEQYF. The CDR3 DNA reads as TGCAGTGCTAGTTCCCCCGACAGGGCCTACGAGCAGTACTTC.

This chain uses TRBV18 with TRBJ1-5; D call uncertain. V lost 3 bases to trimming and J lost 10 bases, with 19 bases between them. The CDR3 loop spans 15 amino acids. CDR1 KGHSH and CDR2 LQKENI come from the germline V gene. The DNA of the CDR3 is TGTGCCAGCTCACCTGACTGGGAGGCCGTTCGCCCCCAGCATTTT. Its translation: CASSPDWEAVRPQHF.

This clone was counted a few times. V is TRBV19 and J is TRBJ2-7, with D possibly TRBD1 on 6 matching bases. The germline V gene encodes CDR1 LNHDA and CDR2 SQIVND (reference sequence). This CDR3 has 13 amino acids. The V gene lost 6 bases and the J gene lost 6 bases, with 15 bases spanning the gap. The CDR3: CASRLQQGSEQYF. The DNA for the CDR3 is TGTGCCAGTAGACTACAACAGGGATCCGAGCAGTACTTC.

This clone occurred once. V gene TRBV9 combines with J gene TRBJ2-3, with 12 bases fitting TRBD2. V was pared by 3 bases and J by 2 bases, with 7 bases of the junction left unmatched. This CDR3 spans 17 amino acids. Germline CDR1 reads SGDLS; CDR2 reads YYNGEE. The CDR3: CASSATGLAGNTDTQYF. CDR3 nucleotide sequence: TGTGCCAGCAGCGCAACCGGACTAGCGGGGAACACAGATACGCAGTATTTT.

The V call is TRBV5-1, the J call TRBJ1-1; no reliable D call. The length of the CDR3 is 13 residues. The germline V gene encodes CDR1 SGHRS and CDR2 YFSETQ. V was trimmed by 5 bases and J by 0 bases, leaving 8 bases between them. CDR3 nucleotide sequence: TGCGCCAGCAGTCCCGACATGAACACTGAAGCTTTCTTT. This gives the protein CASSPDMNTEAFF. Filled out from reference TRBV5-1 and TRBJ1-1, the complete variable domain reads KAGVTQTPRYLIKTRGQQVTLSCSPISGHRSVSWYQQTPGQGLQFLFEYFSETQRNKGNFPGRFSGRQFSNSRSEMNVSTLELGDSALYLCASSPDMNTEAFFGQGTRLTVV.

The chain recombines TRBV30 with TRBJ1-2, with D maybe TRBD1 (5 bases). CDR3 length: 11 amino acids. Germline V lookup: CDR1 GTSNPN, CDR2 SVGIG (reference sequence). The germline V and J ends were trimmed by 1 base and 7 bases, with 7 bases remaining between them. The CDR3 nucleotides read TGTGCCTGGAGTGGGGGGGGTGGCTACACCTTC. It yields the protein CAWSGGGGYTF.

The CDR3 nucleotides are TGTGCCACCAGGGACACATTATATGGCTACACCTTC. Protein sequence: CATRDTLYGYTF. This chain uses TRBV6-5 with TRBJ1-2; weak D call: TRBD1 (6 bases). The V and J ends lost 10 bases and 5 bases respectively, with 14 bases between them. The CDR3 runs to 12 residues. CDR1 is MNHEY, CDR2 SVGAGI, per germline.

V is TRBV6-2 or TRBV6-3 and J is TRBJ2-1; TRBD1 aligns across 8 bases. There are 15 residues in the CDR3. V was pared by 2 bases and J by 6 bases, with 6 bases of the junction left unmatched. Looked up from germline, CDR1 is MNHEY and CDR2 is SVGEGT. The DNA of the CDR3 is TGTGCCAGCAGTTACGGCCAGGGGGCCTTCAATGAGCAGTTCTTC. This codes for CASSYGQGAFNEQFF.

This clone was detected a few times. CDR3 region: CASSPLGGYNEQFF. The CDR3 nucleotides read TGCGCCAGCAGCCCTTTGGGGGGGTACAATGAGCAGTTCTTC. V usage is TRBV5-1 and J usage is TRBJ2-1; TRBD2 matches 7 bases. Germline CDR1 SGHRS, CDR2 YFSETQ. The V gene end was trimmed by 4 bases and the J gene end by 4 bases; junction bases not matched to a gene: 5. The CDR3 sequence is 14 residues long.

CDR3 DNA sequence: TGTGCCAGCTCACCCCTCACAGGGAACTATGGCTACACCTTC. Its translation is CASSPLTGNYGYTF. The V gene is TRBV18, the J gene TRBJ1-2, with D possibly matching TRBD1 (6 bases). Germline loops: CDR1 KGHSH, CDR2 LQKENI. V lost 3 bases and J lost 2, with 10 bases in between. The CDR3 has 14 residues.

V is TRBV9 and J is TRBJ1-1; D may be TRBD1 (6 bases). The germline V and J ends were trimmed by 4 bases and 1 base, with 11 bases remaining between them. Germline values: CDR1 SGDLS, CDR2 YYNGEE. This CDR3 is built from 14 residues. CDR3 DNA sequence: TGTGCCAGCAGCCCGGGACATTCGAACACTGAAGCTTTCTTT. The encoded protein is CASSPGHSNTEAFF.

Here the CDR3 DNA reads TGTGCCAGCAGCTCCATGCCCCCGGGACTGTACACCGGGGAGCTGTTTTTT. This encodes CASSSMPPGLYTGELFF. This chain connects TRBV7-2 to TRBJ2-2; tentative D call: TRBD2 (6 bases). Germline lookup yields CDR1 SGHTA and CDR2 FQGNSA. This CDR3 comprises 17 residues. Trimming removed 4 bases from V and 3 bases from J, with 18 bases in between.

The chain has TRBV9 and TRBJ2-5; D is unclear. The CDR3 totals 13 residues. The germline CDR1 and CDR2 sequences are SGDLS and YYNGEE. V was pared by 4 bases and J by 5 bases, with 12 bases between. CDR3: CASSPWNGETQYF. CDR3 in DNA: TGTGCCAGCAGCCCCTGGAACGGGGAGACCCAGTACTTC.

The rearrangement uses TRBV19 and TRBJ2-4; 9 nucleotides match TRBD1. Germline values: CDR1 LNHDA, CDR2 SQIVND (reference sequence). The CDR3 is 16 residues long. V lost 4 bases and J lost 1; bases outside the gene matches: 5. CDR3 loop: CASSRDRVGAKNIQYF. CDR3 DNA sequence: TGTGCCAGTAGTAGGGACAGGGTCGGTGCCAAAAACATTCAGTACTTC.

V usage is TRBV2 and J usage is TRBJ2-5; the match to TRBD1 covers 9 bases. Germline lookup yields CDR1 SNHLY and CDR2 FYNNEI. V shed 11 bases and J 2 bases; nucleotides not matched to a gene: 9. The CDR3 consists of 14 residues. In DNA, the CDR3 is TGTGCCTCCCGCCGGGGGACAGGGCAAGAGACCCAGTACTTC. Encoded protein: CASRRGTGQETQYF.

The chain has TRBV7-3 and TRBJ1-2; 9 bases are shared with TRBD1. The ends lost 5 bases at V and 6 bases at J; junction bases unmatched: 7. CDR3 length: 14 residues. Germline CDR1 SGHTA, CDR2 FQGTGA. The CDR3 DNA reads TGTGCCAGCAGCCCTCGGACAGGGGCAAATGGCTACACCTTC. Its translation is CASSPRTGANGYTF.

The rearrangement links TRBV3-1 (or the pseudogene TRBV3-2) to TRBJ1-3; no definite D call. The CDR3 sequence is 15 residues long. The V and J ends lost 3 bases and 9 bases respectively, with 18 bases between them. From germline, CDR1 is LGHDT and CDR2 YNNKEL (reference sequence). Here the CDR3 reads CASSQNIIDGSTIYF. CDR3 nucleotides: TGTGCCAGCAGCCAGAATATTATCGATGGGAGCACCATATATTTT.

This chain links TRBV12-3 or TRBV12-4 with TRBJ2-7; D possibly corresponds to TRBD2 (6 bases). The CDR3 contains 12 residues. Between the trimmed V and J ends, which lost 7 bases and 7 bases, there was a span of 14 bases. For the CDR3, the DNA is TGTGCCAGCAAACCGCCCGCGGGGGAGCAGTACTTC. Its translation is CASKPPAGEQYF.

V usage is TRBV6-2 or TRBV6-3 and J usage is TRBJ2-7, with 8 bases lining up with TRBD2. This CDR3 spans 16 amino acids. The V and J ends lost 5 bases and 2 bases, in that order; junction bases with no gene match: 11. Germline V gene lookup returns CDR1 MNHEY and CDR2 SVGEGT. The CDR3 is CASSGDPSGWPYEQYF. CDR3 nucleotide sequence: TGTGCCAGCAGTGGGGATCCTAGCGGGTGGCCCTACGAGCAGTACTTC.

The rearrangement links TRBV5-1 to TRBJ1-6; TRBD1 is a possible D gene (5 bases). V gave up 2 bases and J gave up 10 bases, with 10 bases separating them. The germline gives CDR1 SGHRS, CDR2 YFSETQ. The CDR3 covers 13 residues. This CDR3 is CASSFGGRSPLHF. CDR3 nucleotide sequence: TGCGCCAGCAGCTTCGGGGGTAGGTCACCCCTCCACTTT.

V usage is TRBV7-9 and J usage is TRBJ1-1, with a tentative D call TRBD1 (5 bases). Germline V gives CDR1 SEHNR, CDR2 FQNEAQ (reference sequence). This CDR3 is 16 amino acids long. V gave up 7 bases and J gave up 1 base, with 19 bases separating them. This CDR3 is CASTGSLGGTNTEAFF. CDR3 nucleotide sequence: TGTGCCAGCACCGGATCCCTCGGGGGTACGAACACTGAAGCTTTCTTT.

CDR3 bases: TGTGCCAGCAGCCAGCAGTGCCACGGGAATTCACCCCTCCACTTT. Translated: CASSQQCHGNSPLHF. The chain uses TRBV3-1 (or the pseudogene TRBV3-2) and TRBJ1-6; D is unclear. V was clipped by 3 bases and J by 7 bases, with 13 bases between them. The CDR3 has 15 amino acids. Germline lookup yields CDR1 LGHDT and CDR2 YNNKEL (reference sequence).

V gene TRBV6-5 combines with J gene TRBJ1-2; D is undetermined. The CDR3 runs 12 residues. V was cut by 8 bases and J by 4 bases, with 11 bases left in between. Germline V lookup: CDR1 MNHEY, CDR2 SVGAGI. The CDR3 sequence: CASLGSIYGYTF. CDR3 bases: TGTGCCAGCCTTGGCAGTATCTATGGCTACACCTTC.

This clone has only one observation. The chain joins TRBV6-1 to TRBJ1-6; D ambiguous. CDR1 is MNHNS and CDR2 is SASEGT in the germline V gene. Trimming pared 1 base from V and 12 bases from J, leaving 19 bases between. The CDR3 has 16 amino acids. The CDR3 loop reads CASSEGPGIRPLPLHF. CDR3 coding DNA: TGTGCCAGCAGTGAAGGTCCGGGGATCCGCCCTTTACCCCTCCACTTT.

This clone was seen a single time. The genes are TRBV18 and TRBJ1-2, with 9 bases identical to TRBD1. Trimming cost V 5 bases and J 3 bases; bases outside gene matches: 7. The CDR3 sequence is 15 residues long. Germline values: CDR1 KGHSH, CDR2 LQKENI. The CDR3 DNA follows: TGTGCCAGCTCAGCGTCGACAGGGGGGGACTATGGCTACACCTTC. Translated, it gives CASSASTGGDYGYTF.